This T cell receptor (beta chain) originates from a study of T cells in Graves' hyperthyroidism and ophthalmopathy. The CDR3 regions of TCR beta were amplified from RNA transcripts. The study used the HTBI primer set for a first-round RT-PCR of the TCR CDR3. TCRdb re-called the multiplex PCR reads with MiXCR, one entry per CDR3 protein. The repertoire holds a few hundred thousand distinct CDR3 sequences, with 40% to 50% as singletons. Study-wide points: Blood also carried most thyroid clonotypes expanded above 0.001.

This clonotype appeared once. Antigen specificity is unknown. Deletions cut 5 bases from V and 11 bases from J, with 12 bases between. This CDR3 is 11 amino acids long. CDR1 and CDR2 (germline): SEHNR, FQNEAQ (reference sequence). V is TRBV7-9 and J is TRBJ1-1, with D perhaps TRBD1 (6 bases). The origin of this receptor is an adult woman with Graves' disease, either hyperthyroidism or ophthalmopathy (not recorded which). Sequencing used peripheral blood or thyroid tissue (not recorded which). CDR3 region: CASSQQGAAFF. The CDR3 DNA follows: TGTGCCAGCAGCCAACAGGGAGCGGCTTTCTTT.